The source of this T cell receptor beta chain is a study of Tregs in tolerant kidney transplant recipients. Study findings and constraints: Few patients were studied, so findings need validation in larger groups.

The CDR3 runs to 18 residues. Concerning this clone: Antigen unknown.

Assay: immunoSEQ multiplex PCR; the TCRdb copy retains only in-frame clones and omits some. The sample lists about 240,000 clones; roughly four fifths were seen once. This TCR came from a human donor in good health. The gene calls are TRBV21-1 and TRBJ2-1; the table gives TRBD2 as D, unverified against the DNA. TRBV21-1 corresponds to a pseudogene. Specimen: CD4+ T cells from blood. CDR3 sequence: CASSQNTRTSGLIHEQFF. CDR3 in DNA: TGTGCCAGCAGCCAAAATACGAGGACTAGCGGACTTATACATGAGCAGTTCTTC.